This TCR beta chain originates from a study of cytomegalovirus exposure and HLA in healthy donors. Germline V CDR1 and CDR2: SQVTM, ANQGSEA. The CDR3 runs to 15 residues. Unmatched junction bases numbered 3, after V lost 4 bases and J lost 1 base. The sample holds a few counts of this clone. Vbeta (60) and Jbeta (13) primers were used in the PCR. Sequenced by immunoSEQ multiplex PCR; TCRdb stores in-frame clones only, minus some. The sample carries around 150,000 clones, approximately 80% recorded once. The origin of this receptor is a man aged 30 to 39 in good health and CMV-seropositive. The gene calls are TRBV29-1 and TRBJ2-3; TRBD1 aligns across 12 bases. Sequenced input: PBMCs. CDR3 in DNA: TGCAGCGTTGGGGGACAGGGGGCCGGCACAGATACGCAGTATTTT. It translates to CSVGGQGAGTDTQYF.